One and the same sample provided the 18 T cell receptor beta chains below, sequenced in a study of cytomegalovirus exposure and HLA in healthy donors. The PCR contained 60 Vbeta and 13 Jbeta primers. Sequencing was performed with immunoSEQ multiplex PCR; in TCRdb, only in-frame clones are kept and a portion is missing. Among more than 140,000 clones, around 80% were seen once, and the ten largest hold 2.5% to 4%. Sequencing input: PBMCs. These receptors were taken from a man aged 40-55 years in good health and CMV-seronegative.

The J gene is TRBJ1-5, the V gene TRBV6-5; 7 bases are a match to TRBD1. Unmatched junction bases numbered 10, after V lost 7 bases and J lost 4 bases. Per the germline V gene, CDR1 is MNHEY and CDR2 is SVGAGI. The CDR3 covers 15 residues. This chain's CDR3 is CASTPPGDRNQPQHF. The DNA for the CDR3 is TGTGCCAGCACTCCCCCGGGGGACAGAAATCAGCCCCAGCATTTT.

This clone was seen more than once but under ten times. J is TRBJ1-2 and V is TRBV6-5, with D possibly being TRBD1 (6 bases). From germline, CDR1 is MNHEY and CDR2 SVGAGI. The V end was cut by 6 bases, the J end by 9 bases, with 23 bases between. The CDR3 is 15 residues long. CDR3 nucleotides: TGTGCCAGCAGGCCTTCTACAGGGTATTTCGCTCGCTACACCTTC. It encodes CASRPSTGYFARYTF.

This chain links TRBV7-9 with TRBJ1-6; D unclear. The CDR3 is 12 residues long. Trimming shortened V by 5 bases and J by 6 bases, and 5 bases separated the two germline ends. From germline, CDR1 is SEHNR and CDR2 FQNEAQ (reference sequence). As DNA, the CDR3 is TGTGCCAGCAGCGAGGTTAATTCACCCCTCCACTTT. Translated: CASSEVNSPLHF.

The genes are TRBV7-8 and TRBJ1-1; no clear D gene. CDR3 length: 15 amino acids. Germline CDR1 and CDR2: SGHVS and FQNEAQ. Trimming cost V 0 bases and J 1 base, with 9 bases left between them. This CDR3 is CASSLAPRGNTEAFF. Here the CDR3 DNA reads TGTGCCAGCAGCTTAGCCCCACGGGGGAACACTGAAGCTTTCTTT.

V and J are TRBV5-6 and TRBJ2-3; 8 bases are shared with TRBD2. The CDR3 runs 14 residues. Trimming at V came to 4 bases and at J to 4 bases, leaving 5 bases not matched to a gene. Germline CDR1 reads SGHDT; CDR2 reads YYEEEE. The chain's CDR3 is CASSRAGEADTQYF. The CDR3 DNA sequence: TGTGCCAGCAGCCGAGCGGGGGAGGCAGATACGCAGTATTTT.

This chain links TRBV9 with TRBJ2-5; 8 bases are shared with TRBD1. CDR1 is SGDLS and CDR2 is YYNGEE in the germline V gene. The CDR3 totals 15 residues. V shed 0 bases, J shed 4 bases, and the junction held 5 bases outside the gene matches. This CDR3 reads CASSVAAGGAETQYF. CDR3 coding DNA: TGTGCCAGCAGCGTAGCTGCAGGGGGCGCAGAGACCCAGTACTTC.

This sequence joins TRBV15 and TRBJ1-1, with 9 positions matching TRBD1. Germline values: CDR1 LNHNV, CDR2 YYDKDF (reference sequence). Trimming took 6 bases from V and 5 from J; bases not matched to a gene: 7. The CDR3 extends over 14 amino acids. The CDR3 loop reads CATSSYRGRTEAFF. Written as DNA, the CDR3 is TGTGCCACCAGTAGCTACAGGGGGCGGACTGAAGCTTTCTTT.

The CDR3 is CASSEWAGASTEAFF. CDR3 in DNA: TGTGCCAGCAGTGAATGGGCAGGGGCGAGCACTGAAGCTTTCTTT. The V and J genes are TRBV6-1 and TRBJ1-1; the D gene is possibly TRBD1 (6 bases). Germline lookup yields CDR1 MNHNS and CDR2 SASEGT. The V gene lost 2 bases and the J gene lost 4 bases, with 14 bases spanning the gap. This CDR3 has 15 residues.

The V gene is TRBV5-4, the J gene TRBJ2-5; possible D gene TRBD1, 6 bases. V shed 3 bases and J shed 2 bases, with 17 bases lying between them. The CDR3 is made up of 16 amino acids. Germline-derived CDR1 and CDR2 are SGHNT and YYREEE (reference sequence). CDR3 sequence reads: CASSWSYRESQETQYF. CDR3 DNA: TGTGCCAGCAGCTGGTCATACAGGGAGTCGCAAGAGACCCAGTACTTC.

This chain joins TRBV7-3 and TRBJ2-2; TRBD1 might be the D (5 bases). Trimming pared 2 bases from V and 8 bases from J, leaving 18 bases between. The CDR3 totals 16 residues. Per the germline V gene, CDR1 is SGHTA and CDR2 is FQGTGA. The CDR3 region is CASSLSRAENGGELFF. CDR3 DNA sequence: TGTGCCAGCAGCTTATCCAGGGCGGAGAATGGGGGGGAGCTGTTTTTT.

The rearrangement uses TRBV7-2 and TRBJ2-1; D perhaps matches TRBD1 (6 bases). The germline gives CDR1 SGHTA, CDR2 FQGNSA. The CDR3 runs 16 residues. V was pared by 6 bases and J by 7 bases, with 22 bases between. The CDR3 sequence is CASSSPQGLVRNEQFF. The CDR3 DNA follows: TGTGCCAGCAGTTCACCCCAGGGGTTAGTCAGAAATGAGCAGTTCTTC.

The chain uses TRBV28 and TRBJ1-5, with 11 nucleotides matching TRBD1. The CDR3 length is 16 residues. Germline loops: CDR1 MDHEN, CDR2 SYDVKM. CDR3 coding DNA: TGTGACCTAAGGTCCCCCGGACAGGGGGCCAGTCAGCCCCAGCATTTT. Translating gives CDLRSPGQGASQPQHF. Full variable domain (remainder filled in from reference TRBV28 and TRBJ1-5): DVKVTQSSRYLVKRTGEKVFLECVQDMDHENMFWYRQDPGLGLRLIYFSYDVKMKEKGDIPEGYSVSREKKERFSLILESASTNQTSMYLCDLRSPGQGASQPQHFGDGTRLSIL.

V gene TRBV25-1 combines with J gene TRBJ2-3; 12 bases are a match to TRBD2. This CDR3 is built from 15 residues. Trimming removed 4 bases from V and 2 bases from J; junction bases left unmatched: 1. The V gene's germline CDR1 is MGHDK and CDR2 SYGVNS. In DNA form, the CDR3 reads TGTGCCAGCAGTGGACTAGCGGGGGACACAGATACGCAGTATTTT. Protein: CASSGLAGDTDTQYF.

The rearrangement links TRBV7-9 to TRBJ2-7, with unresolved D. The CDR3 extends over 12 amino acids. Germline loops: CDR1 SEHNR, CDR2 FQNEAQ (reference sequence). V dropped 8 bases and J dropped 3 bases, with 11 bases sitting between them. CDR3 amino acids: CASESEDYEQYF. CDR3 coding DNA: TGTGCCAGCGAGAGCGAAGACTACGAGCAGTACTTC.

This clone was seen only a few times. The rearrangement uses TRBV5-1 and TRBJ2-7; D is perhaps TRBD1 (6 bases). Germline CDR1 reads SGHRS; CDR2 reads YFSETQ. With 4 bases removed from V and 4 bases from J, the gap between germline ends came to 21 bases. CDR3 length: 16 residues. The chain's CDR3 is CASSQDPLDSPYEQYF. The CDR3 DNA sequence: TGCGCCAGCAGCCAAGACCCCCTGGACAGTCCATACGAGCAGTACTTC.

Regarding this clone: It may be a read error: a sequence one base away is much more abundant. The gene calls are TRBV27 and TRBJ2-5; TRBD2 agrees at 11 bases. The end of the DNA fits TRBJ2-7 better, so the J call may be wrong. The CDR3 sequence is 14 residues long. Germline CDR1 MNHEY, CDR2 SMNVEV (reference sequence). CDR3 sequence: CASSLTSGGFEQYF. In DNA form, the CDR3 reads TGTGCCAGCAGCCTTACTAGCGGGGGCTTCGAGCAGTACTTC.

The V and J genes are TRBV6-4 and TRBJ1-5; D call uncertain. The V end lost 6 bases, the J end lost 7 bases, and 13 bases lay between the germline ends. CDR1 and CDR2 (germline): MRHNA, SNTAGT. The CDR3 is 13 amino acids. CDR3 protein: CASSSGLNQPQHF. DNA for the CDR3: TGTGCCAGCAGCAGTGGTTTGAACCAGCCCCAGCATTTT.

This chain's CDR3 is CASSLAGVLNTEAFF. In DNA, the CDR3 is TGCGCCAGCAGCTTGGCCGGAGTCTTGAACACTGAAGCTTTCTTT. The J gene is TRBJ1-1, the V gene TRBV5-1; no reliable D call. The CDR3 spans 15 residues. The V and J ends lost 0 bases and 0 bases respectively, with 9 bases between them. CDR1 and CDR2 (germline): SGHRS, YFSETQ.